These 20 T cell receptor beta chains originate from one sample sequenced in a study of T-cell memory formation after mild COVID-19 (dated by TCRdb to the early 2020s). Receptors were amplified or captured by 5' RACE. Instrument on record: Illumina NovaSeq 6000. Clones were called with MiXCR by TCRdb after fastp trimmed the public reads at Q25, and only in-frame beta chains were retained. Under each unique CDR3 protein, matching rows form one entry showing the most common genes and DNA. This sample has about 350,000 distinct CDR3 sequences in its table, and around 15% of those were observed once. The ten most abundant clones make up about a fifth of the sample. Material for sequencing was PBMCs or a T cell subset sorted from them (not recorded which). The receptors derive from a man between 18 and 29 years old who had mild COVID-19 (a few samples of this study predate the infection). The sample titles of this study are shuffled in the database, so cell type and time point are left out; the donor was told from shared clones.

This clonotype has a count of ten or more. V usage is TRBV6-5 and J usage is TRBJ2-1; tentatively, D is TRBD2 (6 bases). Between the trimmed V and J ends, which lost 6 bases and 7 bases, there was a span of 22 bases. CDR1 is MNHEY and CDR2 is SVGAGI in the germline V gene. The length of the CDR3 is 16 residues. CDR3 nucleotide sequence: TGTGCCAGCAGCTCCACTCCTCTAGCGCTTCCAAATGAGCAGTTCTTC. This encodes CASSSTPLALPNEQFF.

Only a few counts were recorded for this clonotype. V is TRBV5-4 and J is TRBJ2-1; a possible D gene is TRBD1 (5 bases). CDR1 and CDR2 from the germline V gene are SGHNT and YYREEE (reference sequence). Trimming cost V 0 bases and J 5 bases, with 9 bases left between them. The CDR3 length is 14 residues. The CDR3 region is CASSLDLGDNEQFF. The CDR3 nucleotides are TGTGCCAGCAGCTTGGATCTAGGGGACAATGAGCAGTTCTTC.

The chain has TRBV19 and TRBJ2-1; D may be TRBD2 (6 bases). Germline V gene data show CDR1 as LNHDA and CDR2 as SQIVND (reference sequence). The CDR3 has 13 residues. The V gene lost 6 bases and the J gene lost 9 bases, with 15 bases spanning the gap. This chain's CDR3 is CASSGGPYGEQFF. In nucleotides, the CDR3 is TGTGCCAGTAGCGGGGGACCGTACGGTGAGCAGTTCTTC.

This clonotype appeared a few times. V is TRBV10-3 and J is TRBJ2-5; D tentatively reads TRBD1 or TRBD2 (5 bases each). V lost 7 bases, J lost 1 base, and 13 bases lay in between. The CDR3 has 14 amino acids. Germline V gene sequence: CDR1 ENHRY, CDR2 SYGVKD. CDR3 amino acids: CAITEGQGQETQYF. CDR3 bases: TGTGCCATCACCGAGGGGCAGGGCCAAGAGACCCAGTACTTC.

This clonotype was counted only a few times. For the CDR3, the DNA is TGTGCCAGCAGCTTTGACGGAGGCTGGGCATATAATTCACCCCTCCACTTT. The encoded protein is CASSFDGGWAYNSPLHF. The chain uses TRBV5-5 and TRBJ1-6; no definite D call. The CDR3 sequence is 17 residues long. V was pared by 2 bases and J by 4 bases, with 16 bases between. Germline V gene lookup returns CDR1 SGHKS and CDR2 YYEKEE (reference sequence).

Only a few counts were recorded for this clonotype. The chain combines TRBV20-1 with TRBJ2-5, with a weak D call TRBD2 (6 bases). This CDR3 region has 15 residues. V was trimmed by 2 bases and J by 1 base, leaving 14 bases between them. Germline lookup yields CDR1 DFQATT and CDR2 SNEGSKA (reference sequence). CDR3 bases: TGCAGTGCTAGATCTGCCCGGGACTTCCAAGAGACCCAGTACTTC. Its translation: CSARSARDFQETQYF.

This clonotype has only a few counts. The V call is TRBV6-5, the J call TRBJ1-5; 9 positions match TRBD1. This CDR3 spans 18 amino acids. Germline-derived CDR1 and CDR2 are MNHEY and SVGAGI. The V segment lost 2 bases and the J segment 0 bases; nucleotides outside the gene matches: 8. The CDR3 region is CASSYGDRAPYSNQPQHF. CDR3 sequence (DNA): TGTGCCAGCAGTTACGGGGACAGGGCCCCTTATAGCAATCAGCCCCAGCATTTT.

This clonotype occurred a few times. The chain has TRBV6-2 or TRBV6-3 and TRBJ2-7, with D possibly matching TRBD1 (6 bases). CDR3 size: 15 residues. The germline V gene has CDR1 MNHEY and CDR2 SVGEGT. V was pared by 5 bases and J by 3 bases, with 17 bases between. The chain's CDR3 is CASSIRDTSHYEQYF. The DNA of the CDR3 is TGTGCCAGCAGTATCCGGGACACGAGCCACTACGAGCAGTACTTC.

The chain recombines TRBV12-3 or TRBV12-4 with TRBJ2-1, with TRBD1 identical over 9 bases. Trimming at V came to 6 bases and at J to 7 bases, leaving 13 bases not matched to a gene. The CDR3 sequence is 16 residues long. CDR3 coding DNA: TGTGCCAGCAGAGAGGGGAGGGGACAGGGTGTGAATGAGCAGTTCTTC. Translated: CASREGRGQGVNEQFF.

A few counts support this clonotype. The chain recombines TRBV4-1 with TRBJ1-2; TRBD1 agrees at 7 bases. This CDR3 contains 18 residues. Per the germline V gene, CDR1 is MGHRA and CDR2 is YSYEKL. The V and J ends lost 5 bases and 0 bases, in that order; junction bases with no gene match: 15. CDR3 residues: CASSMEAGTENSNYGYTF. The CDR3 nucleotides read TGCGCCAGCAGCATGGAGGCCGGGACAGAAAATTCTAACTATGGCTACACCTTC.

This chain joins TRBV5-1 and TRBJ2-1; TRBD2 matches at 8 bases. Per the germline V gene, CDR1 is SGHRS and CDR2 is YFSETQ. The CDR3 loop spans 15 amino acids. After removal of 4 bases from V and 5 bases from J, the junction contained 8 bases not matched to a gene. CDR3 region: CASSRGREGNNEQFF. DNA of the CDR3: TGCGCCAGCAGCCGCGGACGGGAGGGGAACAATGAGCAGTTCTTC.

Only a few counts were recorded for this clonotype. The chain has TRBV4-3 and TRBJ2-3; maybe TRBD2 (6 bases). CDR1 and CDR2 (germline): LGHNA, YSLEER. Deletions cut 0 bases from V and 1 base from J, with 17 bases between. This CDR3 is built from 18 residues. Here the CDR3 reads CASSQDGWGVLGTDTQYF. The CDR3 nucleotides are TGCGCCAGCAGCCAAGATGGATGGGGGGTGTTGGGCACAGATACGCAGTATTTT.

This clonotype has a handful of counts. The CDR3: CASRVTSGGAGGEQFF. CDR3 coding DNA: TGTGCCAGCAGGGTGACTAGCGGGGGGGCCGGTGGAGAGCAGTTCTTC. The chain is built from TRBV6-1 and TRBJ2-1; 14 nucleotides agree with TRBD2. Trimming at V came to 6 bases and at J to 10 bases, leaving 11 bases not matched to a gene. Per the germline V gene, CDR1 is MNHNS and CDR2 is SASEGT. The CDR3 has 16 residues.

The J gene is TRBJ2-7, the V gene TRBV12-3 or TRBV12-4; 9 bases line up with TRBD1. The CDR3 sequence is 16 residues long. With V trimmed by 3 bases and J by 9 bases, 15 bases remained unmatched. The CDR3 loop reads CASSLSVWTGADGQYF. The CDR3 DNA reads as TGTGCCAGCAGTTTGTCGGTATGGACAGGGGCTGACGGGCAGTACTTC.

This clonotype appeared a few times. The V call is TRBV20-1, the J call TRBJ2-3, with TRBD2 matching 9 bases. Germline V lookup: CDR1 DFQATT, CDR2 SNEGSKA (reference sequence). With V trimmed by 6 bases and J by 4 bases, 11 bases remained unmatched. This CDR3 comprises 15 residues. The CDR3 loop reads CSAPTAGGWSDTQYF. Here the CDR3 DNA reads TGCAGTGCCCCGACTGCGGGGGGGTGGTCAGATACGCAGTATTTT.

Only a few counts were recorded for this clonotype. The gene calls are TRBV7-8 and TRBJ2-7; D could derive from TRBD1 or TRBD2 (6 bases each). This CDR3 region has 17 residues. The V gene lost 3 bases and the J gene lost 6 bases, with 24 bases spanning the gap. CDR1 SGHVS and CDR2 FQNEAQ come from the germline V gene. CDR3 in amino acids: CASSFRKLGGGSGEQYV. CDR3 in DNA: TGTGCCAGCAGCTTCAGAAAGTTAGGGGGAGGTTCGGGCGAGCAGTACGTC.

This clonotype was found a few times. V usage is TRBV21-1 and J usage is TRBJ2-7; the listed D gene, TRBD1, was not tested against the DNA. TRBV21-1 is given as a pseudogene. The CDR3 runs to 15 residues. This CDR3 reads CASSKVTGGSYEQYV. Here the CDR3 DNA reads TGTGCCAGCAGCAAAGTAACAGGGGGTTCCTACGAGCAGTACGTC.

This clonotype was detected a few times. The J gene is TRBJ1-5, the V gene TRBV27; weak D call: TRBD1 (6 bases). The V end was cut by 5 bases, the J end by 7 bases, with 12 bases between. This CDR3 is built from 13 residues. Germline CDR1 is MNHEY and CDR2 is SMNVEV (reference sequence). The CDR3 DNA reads TGTGCCAGCAGTCCCCATGGGGGCCAGCCCCAGCATTTT. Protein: CASSPHGGQPQHF.

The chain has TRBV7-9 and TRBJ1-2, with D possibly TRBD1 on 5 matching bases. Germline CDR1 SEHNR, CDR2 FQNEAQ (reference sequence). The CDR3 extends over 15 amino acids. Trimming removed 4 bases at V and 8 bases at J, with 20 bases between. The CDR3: CASSSERVPGRGYTF. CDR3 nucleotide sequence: TGTGCCAGCAGCTCCGAGAGGGTCCCAGGGAGAGGCTACACCTTC.

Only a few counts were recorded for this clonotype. CDR3 sequence reads: CASSFWTSGWGGELFF. CDR3 coding DNA: TGTGCCAGCAGCTTCTGGACTAGCGGATGGGGCGGGGAGCTGTTTTTT. The chain uses TRBV7-9 and TRBJ2-2; 10 bases map to TRBD2. The germline gives CDR1 SEHNR, CDR2 FQNEAQ (reference sequence). V was clipped by 3 bases and J by 7 bases; unmatched bases: 8. CDR3 length: 16 residues.